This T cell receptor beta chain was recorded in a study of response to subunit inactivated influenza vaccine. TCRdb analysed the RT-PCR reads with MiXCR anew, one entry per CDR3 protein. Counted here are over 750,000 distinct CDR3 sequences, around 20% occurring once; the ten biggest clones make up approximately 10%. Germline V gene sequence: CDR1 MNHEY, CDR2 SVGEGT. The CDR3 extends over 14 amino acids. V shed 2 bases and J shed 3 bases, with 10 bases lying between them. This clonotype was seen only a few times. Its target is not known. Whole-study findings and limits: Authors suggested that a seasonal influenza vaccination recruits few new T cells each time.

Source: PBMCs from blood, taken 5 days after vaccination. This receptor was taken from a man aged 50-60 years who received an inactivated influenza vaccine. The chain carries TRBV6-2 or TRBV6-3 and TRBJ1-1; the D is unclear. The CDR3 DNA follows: TGTGCCAGCAGTTACGATGTGTGGGACACTGAAGCTTTCTTT. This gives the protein CASSYDVWDTEAFF.